This record covers a single TCR beta chain. Data came from immunoSEQ multiplex PCR; TCRdb stores just in-frame clones and leaves some out. The repertoire holds 65,000 to 70,000 clones, about 87% seen once, with 3.5% to 5% in the top ten. The CDR3 consists of 13 residues. The V end was cut by 6 bases, the J end by 2 bases, with 11 bases between. Germline V gene data show CDR1 as MNHEY and CDR2 as SMNVEV (reference sequence). The data were taken from a study of technical replicates of blood from a few donors. This clonotype originated in a human donor in good health. Some clones in this sample may be carry-over from other donors' samples. This chain links TRBV27 with TRBJ2-7; D might be TRBD1 (5 bases). Specimen: PBMCs. The CDR3 here is CASRKVDTYEQYF. CDR3 coding DNA: TGTGCCAGCAGAAAGGTGGACACCTACGAGCAGTACTTC.